Below are 18 T cell receptor beta chains sequenced from a single sample in a study of blood T cell repertoires in COVID-19. Using immunoSEQ multiplex PCR, the repertoire was profiled, and TCRdb retains in-frame clones only, with some absent. The sample includes fewer than 80,000 clones, around 90% of them seen just once. Sequencing input: peripheral blood. Receptors were obtained from a human donor in a cohort sampled during active COVID-19.

The chain uses TRBV7-8 and TRBJ1-6; 7 positions agree with TRBD1. The CDR3 consists of 15 residues. CDR1 and CDR2 from the germline V gene are SGHVS and FQNEAQ. Trimming at V came to 0 bases and at J to 7 bases, leaving 3 bases not matched to a gene. CDR3 coding DNA: TGTGCCAGCAGCTTAGCGAACAGGGGAAATTCACCCCTCCACTTT. Translating it yields CASSLANRGNSPLHF.

The gene calls are TRBV18 and TRBJ2-3; TRBD2 matches at 11 bases. The CDR3 is 18 amino acids. The V segment lost 6 bases and the J segment 0 bases; nucleotides outside the gene matches: 11. CDR1 is KGHSH and CDR2 is LQKENI in the germline V gene. The chain's CDR3 is CASSLLAGGPTSTDTQYF. The CDR3 DNA reads TGTGCCAGCTCCCTCCTAGCGGGGGGCCCCACTAGCACAGATACGCAGTATTTT. Full variable domain (rest looked up from reference TRBV18 and TRBJ2-3): NAGVMQNPRHLVRRRGQEARLRCSPMKGHSHVYWYRQLPEEGLKFMVYLQKENIIDESGMPKERFSAEFPKEGPSILRIQQVVRGDSAAYFCASSLLAGGPTSTDTQYFGPGTRLTVL.

This clone was seen only a few times. The rearrangement links TRBV18 to TRBJ2-2; 8 bases fit TRBD1. The CDR3 length is 16 residues. CDR1 is KGHSH and CDR2 is LQKENI in the germline V gene. With V trimmed by 2 bases and J by 1 base, 3 bases remained unmatched. CDR3 amino acids: CASSPSDRENTGELFF. In DNA form, the CDR3 reads TGTGCCAGCTCACCATCGGACAGGGAGAACACCGGGGAGCTGTTTTTT.

The rearrangement uses TRBV5-4 and TRBJ1-5; 10 bases agree with TRBD1. With 4 bases clipped from V and 4 bases from J, the junction kept 5 bases outside the gene matches. From germline, CDR1 is SGHNT and CDR2 YYREEE (reference sequence). This CDR3 contains 15 residues. CDR3 residues: CASSRDRGRNQPQHF. The CDR3 DNA sequence: TGTGCCAGCAGCCGGGACAGGGGTAGAAATCAGCCCCAGCATTTT.

The rearrangement links TRBV7-8 to TRBJ2-1; TRBD2 agrees at 8 bases. This CDR3 has 17 residues. Germline V gene lookup returns CDR1 SGHVS and CDR2 FQNEAQ. V lost 5 bases and J lost 9; bases outside the gene matches: 18. CDR3 sequence reads: CASSTSPLAVRASEQFF. The CDR3 DNA follows: TGTGCCAGCAGCACATCACCACTAGCGGTTCGGGCCAGTGAGCAGTTCTTC.

The gene calls are TRBV5-1 and TRBJ2-3; TRBD2 aligns across 7 bases. J was trimmed by 0 bases and V by 2 bases; bases with no gene match: 6. Germline lookup yields CDR1 SGHRS and CDR2 YFSETQ. This CDR3 has 16 residues. CDR3 region: CASSFAGLTSTDTQYF. The CDR3 DNA follows: TGCGCCAGCAGCTTCGCGGGACTAACTAGCACAGATACGCAGTATTTT.

The chain links TRBV18 to TRBJ2-3; TRBD2 aligns across 8 bases. Germline lookup yields CDR1 KGHSH and CDR2 LQKENI. J gave up 1 base and V 6 bases, and 6 bases lay outside the gene matches. This CDR3 region has 15 residues. CDR3 in amino acids: CASSAPGGGTDTQYF. The CDR3 nucleotides are TGTGCCAGCTCGGCCCCCGGGGGGGGCACAGATACGCAGTATTTT.

This chain uses TRBV11-3 with TRBJ2-3, with 7 bases matching TRBD1. The CDR3 consists of 14 residues. With V trimmed by 4 bases and J by 0 bases, 1 base remained unmatched. Germline assignment: CDR1 SGHNT and CDR2 YENEEA. For the CDR3, the DNA is TGTGCCAGCAGCTCGGGACAGAGCACAGATACGCAGTATTTT. Protein sequence: CASSSGQSTDTQYF.

In this sample, this clone turned up once. The rearrangement joins TRBV3-1 (or the pseudogene TRBV3-2) to TRBJ2-3; TRBD2 matches at 9 bases. CDR3 size: 18 residues. From germline, CDR1 is LGHDT and CDR2 YNNKEL (reference sequence). The V and J ends lost 1 base and 0 bases, in that order; junction bases with no gene match: 8. CDR3 bases: TGTGCCAGCAGCCAAGGCCCCCAGCGGGGGGAGAGCACAGATACGCAGTATTTT. Translated, it gives CASSQGPQRGESTDTQYF.

Remarks on this clone: Other DNA sequences from this sample encode an identical CDR3 as well. The chain combines TRBV3-1 (or the pseudogene TRBV3-2) with TRBJ1-5; tentative D call: TRBD1 (5 bases). The CDR3 totals 13 residues. Germline V lookup: CDR1 LGHDT, CDR2 YNNKEL (reference sequence). The ends were cut back, 2 bases at V and 5 bases at J, with 7 bases in the middle. CDR3 in amino acids: CASSQQGHQPQHF. The CDR3 coding sequence is TGTGCCAGCAGCCAACAGGGCCATCAGCCCCAGCATTTT.

V usage is TRBV5-1 and J usage is TRBJ2-3; 12 bases fit TRBD2. The germline CDR1 and CDR2 sequences are SGHRS and YFSETQ. V shed 4 bases and J 0 bases; nucleotides not matched to a gene: 6. CDR3 length: 17 amino acids. The CDR3 region is CASSARTSGASTDTQYF. The CDR3 coding sequence is TGCGCCAGCAGCGCCCGGACTAGCGGGGCGAGCACAGATACGCAGTATTTT. Drawing the rest from reference TRBV5-1 and TRBJ2-3, the complete variable domain is KAGVTQTPRYLIKTRGQQVTLSCSPISGHRSVSWYQQTPGQGLQFLFEYFSETQRNKGNFPGRFSGRQFSNSRSEMNVSTLELGDSALYLCASSARTSGASTDTQYFGPGTRLTVL.

In nucleotides, the CDR3 is TGTGCCAGCAGCCCCCGGGGGGCAACTAATGAAAAACTGTTTTTT. It specifies CASSPRGATNEKLFF. This chain connects TRBV9 to TRBJ1-4, with a weak D call TRBD1 (5 bases). The germline V and J ends were trimmed by 4 bases and 0 bases, with 10 bases remaining between them. The CDR3 is made up of 15 amino acids. Per the germline V gene, CDR1 is SGDLS and CDR2 is YYNGEE.

The chain is built from TRBV6-1 and TRBJ2-2, with D unclear. The CDR3 extends over 15 amino acids. Germline CDR1 reads MNHNS; CDR2 reads SASEGT. The V gene lost 1 base and the J gene lost 0 bases, with 6 bases spanning the gap. The chain's CDR3 is CASSEGASNTGELFF. In DNA, the CDR3 is TGTGCCAGCAGTGAAGGAGCATCGAACACCGGGGAGCTGTTTTTT.

This clone was seen just once. An end of the junction does not agree with germline; a read error may underlie this. The rearrangement uses TRBV12-5 and TRBJ2-7; TRBD1 matches 7 bases. Per the germline V gene, CDR1 is LGHNT and CDR2 is FRNRAP. The CDR3 covers 15 residues. CDR3 loop: CASGFTRDRSYEQYF. The DNA for the CDR3 is TGTGCTAGCGGTTTTACCCGGGACAGATCCTACGAGCAGTACTTC.

The sample holds one count of this clone. The chain links TRBV9 to TRBJ2-7, with TRBD2 matching 10 bases. V shed 0 bases and J 0 bases; nucleotides not matched to a gene: 3. The V gene's germline CDR1 is SGDLS and CDR2 YYNGEE. The CDR3 loop spans 16 amino acids. This CDR3 is CASSVGTSGYSYEQYF. CDR3 nucleotides: TGTGCCAGCAGCGTAGGGACTAGCGGATACTCCTACGAGCAGTACTTC.

The V and J genes are TRBV6-5 and TRBJ1-1; D uncertain. This CDR3 region has 12 residues. The V end was cut by 10 bases, the J end by 6 bases, with 15 bases between. Germline lookup yields CDR1 MNHEY and CDR2 SVGAGI. This chain's CDR3 is CATQGGRSEAFF. CDR3 bases: TGTGCCACCCAAGGAGGCAGATCTGAAGCTTTCTTT.

V gene TRBV6-5 combines with J gene TRBJ1-1, with TRBD1 identical over 7 bases. In germline, CDR1 is MNHEY, CDR2 SVGAGI. The J segment lost 3 bases and the V segment lost 7 bases, leaving 5 bases of the junction unmatched. The CDR3 covers 13 residues. For the CDR3, the DNA is TGTGCCAGCACCCGCACAGGGGACACTGAAGCTTTCTTT. It translates to CASTRTGDTEAFF.

This rearrangement joins TRBV5-3 to TRBJ1-1, with TRBD1 matching 8 bases. TRBV5-3 qualifies as an ORF whose function is uncertain. The CDR3 totals 16 residues. Trimming cost V 4 bases and J 4 bases; bases outside gene matches: 12. CDR3 nucleotide sequence: TGTGCCAGAAGCCCACGACAGGGGATGATTTTCACTGAAGCTTTCTTT. Protein: CARSPRQGMIFTEAFF.